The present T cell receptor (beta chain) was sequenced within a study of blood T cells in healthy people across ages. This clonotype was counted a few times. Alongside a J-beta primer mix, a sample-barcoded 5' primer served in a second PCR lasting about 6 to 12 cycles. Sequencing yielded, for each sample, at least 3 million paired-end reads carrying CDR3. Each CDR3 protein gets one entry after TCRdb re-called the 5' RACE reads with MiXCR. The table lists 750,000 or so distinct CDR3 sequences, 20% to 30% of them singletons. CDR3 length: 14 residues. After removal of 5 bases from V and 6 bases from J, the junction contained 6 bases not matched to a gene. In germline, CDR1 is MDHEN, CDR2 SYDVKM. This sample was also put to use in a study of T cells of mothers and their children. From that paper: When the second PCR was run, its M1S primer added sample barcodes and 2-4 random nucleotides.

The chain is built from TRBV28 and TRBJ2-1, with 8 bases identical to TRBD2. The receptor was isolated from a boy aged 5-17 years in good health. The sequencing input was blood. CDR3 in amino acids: CASSELAASNEQFF. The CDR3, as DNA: TGTGCCAGCAGTGAACTAGCGGCCTCCAATGAGCAGTTCTTC.